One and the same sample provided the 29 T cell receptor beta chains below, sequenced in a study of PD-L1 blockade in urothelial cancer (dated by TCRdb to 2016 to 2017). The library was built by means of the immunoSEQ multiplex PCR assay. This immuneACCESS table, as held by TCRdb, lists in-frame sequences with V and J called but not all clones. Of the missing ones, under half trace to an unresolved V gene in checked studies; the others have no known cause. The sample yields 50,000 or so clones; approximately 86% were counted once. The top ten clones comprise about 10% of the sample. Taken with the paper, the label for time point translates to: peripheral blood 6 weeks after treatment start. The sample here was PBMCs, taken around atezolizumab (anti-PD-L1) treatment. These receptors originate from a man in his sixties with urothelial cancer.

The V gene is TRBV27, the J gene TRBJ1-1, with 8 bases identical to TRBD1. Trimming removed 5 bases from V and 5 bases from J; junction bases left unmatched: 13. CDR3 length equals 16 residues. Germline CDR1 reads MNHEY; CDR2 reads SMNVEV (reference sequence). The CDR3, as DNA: TGTGCCAGCAGTACTTTCGGGGCAGGGGGCGGGACTGAAGCTTTCTTT. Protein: CASSTFGAGGGTEAFF.

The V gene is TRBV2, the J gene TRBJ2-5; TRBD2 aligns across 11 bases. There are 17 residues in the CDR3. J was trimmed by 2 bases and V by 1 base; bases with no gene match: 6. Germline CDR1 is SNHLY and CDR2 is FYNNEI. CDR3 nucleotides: TGTGCCAGCAGTGAAGTAACGGGACTAGCGGAACAAGAGACCCAGTACTTC. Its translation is CASSEVTGLAEQETQYF.

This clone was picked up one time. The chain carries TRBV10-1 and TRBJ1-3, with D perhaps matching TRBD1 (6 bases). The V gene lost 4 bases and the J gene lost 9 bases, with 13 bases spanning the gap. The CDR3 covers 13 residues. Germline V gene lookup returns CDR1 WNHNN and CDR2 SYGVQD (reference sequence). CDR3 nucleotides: TGCGCCAGCAGTGCCGGGACACGCGGCACCATATATTTT. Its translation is CASSAGTRGTIYF.

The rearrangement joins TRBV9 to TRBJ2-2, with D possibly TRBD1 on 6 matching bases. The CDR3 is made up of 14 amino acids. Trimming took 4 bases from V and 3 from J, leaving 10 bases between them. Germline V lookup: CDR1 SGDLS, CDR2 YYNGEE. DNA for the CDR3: TGTGCCAGCAGCCCACGGACAGACACCGGGGAGCTGTTTTTT. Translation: CASSPRTDTGELFF.

CDR3 amino acids: CASSGRDRVGYTF. The CDR3 nucleotides are TGTGCCAGCAGCGGCCGGGACAGGGTAGGCTACACCTTC. V is TRBV9 and J is TRBJ1-2; the match to TRBD1 covers 9 bases. Unmatched junction bases numbered 5, after V lost 3 bases and J lost 8 bases. This CDR3 has 13 amino acids. Germline V lookup: CDR1 SGDLS, CDR2 YYNGEE.

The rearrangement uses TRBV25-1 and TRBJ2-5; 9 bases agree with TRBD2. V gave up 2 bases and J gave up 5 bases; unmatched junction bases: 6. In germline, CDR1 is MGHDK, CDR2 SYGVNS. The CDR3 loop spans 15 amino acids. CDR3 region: CASSEPSGAGETQYF. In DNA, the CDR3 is TGTGCCAGCAGTGAACCTAGCGGGGCTGGGGAGACCCAGTACTTC. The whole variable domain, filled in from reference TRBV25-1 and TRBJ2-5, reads EADIYQTPRYLVIGTGKKITLECSQTMGHDKMYWYQQDPGMELHLIHYSYGVNSTEKGDLSSESTVSRIRTEHFPLTLESARPSHTSQYLCASSEPSGAGETQYFGPGTRLLVL.

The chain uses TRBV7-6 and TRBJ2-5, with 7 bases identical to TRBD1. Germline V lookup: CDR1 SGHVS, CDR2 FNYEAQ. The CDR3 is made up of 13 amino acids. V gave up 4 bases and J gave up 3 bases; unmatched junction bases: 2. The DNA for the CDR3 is TGTGCCAGCAGCTACGACAGGGAAGAGACCCAGTACTTC. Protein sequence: CASSYDREETQYF.

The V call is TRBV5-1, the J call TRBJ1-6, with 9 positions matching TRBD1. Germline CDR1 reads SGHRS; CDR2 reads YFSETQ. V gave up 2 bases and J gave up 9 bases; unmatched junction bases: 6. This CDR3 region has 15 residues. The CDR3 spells CASSLTGGGGSPLHF. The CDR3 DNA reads TGCGCCAGCAGCTTAACAGGGGGCGGTGGTTCACCCCTCCACTTT.

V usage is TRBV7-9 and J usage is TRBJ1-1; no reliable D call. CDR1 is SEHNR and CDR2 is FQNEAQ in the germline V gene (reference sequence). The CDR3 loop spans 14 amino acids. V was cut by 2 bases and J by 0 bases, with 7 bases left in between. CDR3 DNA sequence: TGTGCCAGCAGCTTAAGAGGTATGAACACTGAAGCTTTCTTT. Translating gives CASSLRGMNTEAFF.

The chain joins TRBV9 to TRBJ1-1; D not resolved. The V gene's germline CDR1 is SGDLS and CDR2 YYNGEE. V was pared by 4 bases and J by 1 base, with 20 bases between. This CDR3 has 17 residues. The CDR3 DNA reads TGTGCCAGCAGCCCCTCTATCACCGGGAGATCGAACACTGAAGCTTTCTTT. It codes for CASSPSITGRSNTEAFF. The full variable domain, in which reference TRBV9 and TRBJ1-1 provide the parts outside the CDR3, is DSGVTQTPKHLITATGQRVTLRCSPRSGDLSVYWYQQSLDQGLQFLIQYYNGEERAKGNILERFSAQQFPDLHSELNLSSLELGDSALYFCASSPSITGRSNTEAFFGQGTRLTVV.

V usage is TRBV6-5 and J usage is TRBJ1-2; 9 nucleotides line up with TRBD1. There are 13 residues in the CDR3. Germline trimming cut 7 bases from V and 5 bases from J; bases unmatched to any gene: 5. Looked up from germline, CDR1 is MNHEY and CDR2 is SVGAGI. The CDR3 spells CASKRQGGYGYTF. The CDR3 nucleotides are TGTGCCAGCAAACGACAGGGGGGATATGGCTACACCTTC.

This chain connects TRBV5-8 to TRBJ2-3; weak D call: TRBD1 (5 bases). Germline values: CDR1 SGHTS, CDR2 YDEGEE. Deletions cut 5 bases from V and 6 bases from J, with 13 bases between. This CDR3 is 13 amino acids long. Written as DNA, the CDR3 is TGTGCCAGCAGACAGGAAAATCGGGATACGCAGTATTTT. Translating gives CASRQENRDTQYF.

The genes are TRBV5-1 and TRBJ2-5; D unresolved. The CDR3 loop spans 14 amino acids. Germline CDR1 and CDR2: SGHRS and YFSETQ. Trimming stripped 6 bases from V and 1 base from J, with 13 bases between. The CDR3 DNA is TGCGCCAGCACACCACTTGATCCCCAAGAGACCCAGTACTTC. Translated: CASTPLDPQETQYF.

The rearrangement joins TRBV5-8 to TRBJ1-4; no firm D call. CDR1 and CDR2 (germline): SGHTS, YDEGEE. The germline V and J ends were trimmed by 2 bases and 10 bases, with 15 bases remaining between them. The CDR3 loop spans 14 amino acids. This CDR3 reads CASSFSGTVGKLFF. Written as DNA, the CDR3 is TGTGCCAGCAGCTTCTCAGGCACCGTTGGAAAACTGTTTTTT. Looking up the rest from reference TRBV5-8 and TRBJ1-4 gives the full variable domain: EAGVTQSPTHLIKTRGQQATLRCSPISGHTSVYWYQQALGLGLQFLLWYDEGEERNRGNFPPRFSGRQFPNYSSELNVNALELEDSALYLCASSFSGTVGKLFFGSGTQLSVL.

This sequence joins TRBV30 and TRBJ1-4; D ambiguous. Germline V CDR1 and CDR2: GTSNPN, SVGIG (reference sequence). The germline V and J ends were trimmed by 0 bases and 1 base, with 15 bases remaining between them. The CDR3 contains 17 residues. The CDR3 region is CAWSVKDGSRTNEKLFF. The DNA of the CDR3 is TGTGCCTGGAGTGTTAAAGACGGATCTAGAACTAATGAAAAACTGTTTTTT. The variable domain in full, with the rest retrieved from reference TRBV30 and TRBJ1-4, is SQTIHQWPATLVQPVGSPLSLECTVEGTSNPNLYWYRQAAGRGLQLLFYSVGIGQISSEVPQNLSASRPQDRQFILSSKKLLLSDSGFYLCAWSVKDGSRTNEKLFFGSGTQLSVL.

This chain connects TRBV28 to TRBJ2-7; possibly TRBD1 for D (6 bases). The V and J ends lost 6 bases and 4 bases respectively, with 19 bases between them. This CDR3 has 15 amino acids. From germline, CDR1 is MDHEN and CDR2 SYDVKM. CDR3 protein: CASRRRDTASYEQYF. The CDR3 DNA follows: TGTGCCAGCAGGAGACGGGACACGGCCTCTTACGAGCAGTACTTC.

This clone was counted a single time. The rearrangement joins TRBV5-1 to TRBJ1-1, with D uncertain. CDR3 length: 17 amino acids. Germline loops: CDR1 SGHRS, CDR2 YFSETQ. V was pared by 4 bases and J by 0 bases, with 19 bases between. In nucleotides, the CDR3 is TGCGCCAGCAGCCCCCGATCCGCAGGAACCATGAACACTGAAGCTTTCTTT. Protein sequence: CASSPRSAGTMNTEAFF.

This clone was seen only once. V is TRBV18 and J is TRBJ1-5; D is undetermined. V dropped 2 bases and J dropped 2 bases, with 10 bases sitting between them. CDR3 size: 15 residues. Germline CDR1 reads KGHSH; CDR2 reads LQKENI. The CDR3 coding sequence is TGTGCCAGCTCACCATATGACGCGGGCAATCAGCCCCAGCATTTT. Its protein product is CASSPYDAGNQPQHF.

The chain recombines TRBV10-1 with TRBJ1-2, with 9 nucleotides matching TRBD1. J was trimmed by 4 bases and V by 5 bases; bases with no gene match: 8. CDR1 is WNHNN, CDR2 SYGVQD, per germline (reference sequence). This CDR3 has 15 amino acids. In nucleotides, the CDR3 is TGCGCCAGCAGTATGGACAGGGGAGGATTCTATGGCTACACCTTC. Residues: CASSMDRGGFYGYTF.

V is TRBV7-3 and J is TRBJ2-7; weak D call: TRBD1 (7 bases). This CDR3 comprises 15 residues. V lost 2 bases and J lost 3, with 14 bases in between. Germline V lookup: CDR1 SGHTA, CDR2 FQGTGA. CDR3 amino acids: CASSLQGGGNYEQYF. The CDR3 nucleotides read TGTGCCAGCAGCTTACAAGGGGGCGGGAACTACGAGCAGTACTTC. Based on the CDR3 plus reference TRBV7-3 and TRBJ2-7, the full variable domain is GAGVSQTPSNKVTEKGKYVELRCDPISGHTALYWYRQSLGQGPEFLIYFQGTGAADDSGLPNDRFFAVRPEGSVSTLKIQRTERGDSAVYLCASSLQGGGNYEQYFGPGTRLTVT.

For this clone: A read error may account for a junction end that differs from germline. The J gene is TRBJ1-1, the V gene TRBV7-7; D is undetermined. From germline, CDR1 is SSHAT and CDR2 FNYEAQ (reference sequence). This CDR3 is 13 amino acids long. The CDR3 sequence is CASSLGMGGEAFF. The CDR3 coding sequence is TGTGCTAGCAGCTTAGGGATGGGAGGCGAAGCTTTCTTT.

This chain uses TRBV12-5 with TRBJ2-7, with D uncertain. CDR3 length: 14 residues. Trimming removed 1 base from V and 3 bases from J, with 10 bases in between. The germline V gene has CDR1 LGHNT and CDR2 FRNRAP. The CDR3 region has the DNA TGTGCTAGTGGTTTGGCGACAAGAGACTACGAGCAGTACTTC. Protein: CASGLATRDYEQYF.

CDR3 residues: CASSVAPGETQYF. DNA for the CDR3: TGTGCCAGCAGCGTAGCCCCCGGGGAGACCCAGTACTTC. The rearrangement joins TRBV9 to TRBJ2-5; D not resolved. CDR3 length equals 13 residues. The germline V and J ends were trimmed by 0 bases and 5 bases, with 8 bases remaining between them. Germline CDR1 is SGDLS and CDR2 is YYNGEE.

CDR3 residues: CASSLSAPGAQYF. The CDR3 bases are TGTGCCAGCAGCTTATCCGCGCCGGGGGCCCAGTACTTC. The chain recombines TRBV7-3 with TRBJ2-5, with a possible D match to TRBD2 (6 bases). V gave up 2 bases and J gave up 9 bases, with 13 bases separating them. Germline values: CDR1 SGHTA, CDR2 FQGTGA. This CDR3 region has 13 residues.

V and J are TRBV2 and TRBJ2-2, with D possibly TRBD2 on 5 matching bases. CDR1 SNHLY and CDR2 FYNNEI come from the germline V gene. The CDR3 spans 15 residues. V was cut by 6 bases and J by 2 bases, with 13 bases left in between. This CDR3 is CASRDQGGNTGELFF. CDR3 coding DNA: TGTGCCAGCAGGGACCAAGGAGGAAACACCGGGGAGCTGTTTTTT.

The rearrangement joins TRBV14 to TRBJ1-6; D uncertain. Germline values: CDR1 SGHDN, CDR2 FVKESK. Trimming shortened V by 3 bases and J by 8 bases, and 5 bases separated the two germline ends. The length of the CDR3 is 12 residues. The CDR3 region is CASSHPDSPLHF. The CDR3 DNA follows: TGTGCCAGCAGCCACCCTGATTCACCCCTCCACTTT.

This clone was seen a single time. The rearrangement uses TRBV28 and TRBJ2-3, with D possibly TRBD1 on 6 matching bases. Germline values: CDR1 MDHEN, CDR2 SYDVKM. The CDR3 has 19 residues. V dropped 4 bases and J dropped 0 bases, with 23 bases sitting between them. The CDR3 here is CASSSRPLYTGTSTDTQYF. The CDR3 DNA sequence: TGTGCCAGCAGTTCCCGACCACTCTATACGGGGACAAGCACAGATACGCAGTATTTT. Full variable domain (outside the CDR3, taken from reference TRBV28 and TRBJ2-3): DVKVTQSSRYLVKRTGEKVFLECVQDMDHENMFWYRQDPGLGLRLIYFSYDVKMKEKGDIPEGYSVSREKKERFSLILESASTNQTSMYLCASSSRPLYTGTSTDTQYFGPGTRLTVL.

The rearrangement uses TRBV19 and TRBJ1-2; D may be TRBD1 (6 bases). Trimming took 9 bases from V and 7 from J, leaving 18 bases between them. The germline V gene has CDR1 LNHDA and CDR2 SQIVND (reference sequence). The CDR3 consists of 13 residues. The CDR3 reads CASGPGGGGGYTF. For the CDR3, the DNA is TGTGCCAGCGGTCCCGGCGGGGGCGGTGGCTACACCTTC.

CDR3 region: CASSLQGQQNTGELFF. The CDR3 nucleotides read TGCGCCAGCAGCTTACAAGGACAGCAGAACACCGGGGAGCTGTTTTTT. The rearrangement links TRBV5-1 to TRBJ2-2, with TRBD1 as a possible D gene (6 bases). Trimming shortened V by 2 bases and J by 1 base, and 12 bases separated the two germline ends. The V gene's germline CDR1 is SGHRS and CDR2 YFSETQ. The CDR3 consists of 16 residues. Looking up the rest from reference TRBV5-1 and TRBJ2-2 gives the full variable domain: KAGVTQTPRYLIKTRGQQVTLSCSPISGHRSVSWYQQTPGQGLQFLFEYFSETQRNKGNFPGRFSGRQFSNSRSEMNVSTLELGDSALYLCASSLQGQQNTGELFFGEGSRLTVL.